At least ten counts were recorded for the clone carrying this T cell receptor (beta chain). The sample originates from a study of CD8+CD57+ T cells in acquired aplastic anemia. This CDR3 spans 14 amino acids. Germline V gives CDR1 LGHNT, CDR2 FRNRAP. J lost 7 bases, V lost 6 bases, and 11 bases had no gene match. The template used for profiling TCR beta VDJ and CDR3 was genomic DNA. TCRdb itself ran the reads through MiXCR, one entry per CDR3 protein. The repertoire has about 160,000 distinct CDR3 sequences, more than 45% of them found once; the top ten carry about 2.8%. The authors sequenced patients whose flow cytometry had shown CD8+CD57+ cell expansion.

The chain has TRBV12-5 and TRBJ2-7, with 8 bases matching TRBD1. The sequencing sample was made of sorted CD4+, CD8+, or CD8+CD57+ T cells (not recorded which) from PBMCs. This TCR was sampled from a human donor with aplastic anemia. The CDR3 loop reads CASGTSTGEREQYF. CDR3 in DNA: TGTGCTAGTGGCACCTCGACAGGGGAAAGAGAGCAGTACTTC.